These T cell receptor beta chains were read from a single sample in a study of beta chain features in type 1 diabetes. Assay: immunoSEQ multiplex PCR; the TCRdb copy retains only in-frame clones and omits some. The sample includes over 650,000 clones, over 11% of them seen just once. The sequencing sample was made of naive CD4+ T cells from blood. Receptors originate from a man aged 18 to 29 with type 1 diabetes. CDR3s include the opening cysteine and the closing phenylalanine or tryptophan. The D gene is left open where the match is weak. The size entry is marked missing in some rows and otherwise reads once, few, many or a size class.

cdr3_nt cdr3_aa v_call d_call j_call clone_size
TGTGCCTGGACGGGGACTAGCGGGGGTTTCTACGAGCAGTACTTC CAWTGTSGGFYEQYF TRBV30 TRBD2 TRBJ2-7 few
TGTGCCAGCAGTCAGGGCTATGGCTACACCTTC CASSQGYGYTF TRBV6-5 . TRBJ1-2 few
TGTGCCTGGAGTGCTGGGACAGGGGTTGGCTACACCTTC CAWSAGTGVGYTF TRBV30 TRBD1 TRBJ1-2 few
TGTGCCAGCAGTCCCACGGGGAGTTACGAGCAGTACTTC CASSPTGSYEQYF TRBV28 . TRBJ2-7 few
TGTGCCTGGAGTGTACTAACCCTTGTCGGTCAGCCCCAGCATTTT CAWSVLTLVGQPQHF TRBV30 . TRBJ1-5 .
TGCGCCAGCAGCCACCAGCGGGGGGACACAACAACCTCCTACAATGAGCAGTTCTTC CASSHQRGDTTTSYNEQFF TRBV4-3 TRBD2 TRBJ2-1 .
TGTGCCTGGAGTGTACACAGGACTAGCAATCAGCCCCAGCATTTT CAWSVHRTSNQPQHF TRBV30 . TRBJ1-5 .
TGTGCCAGCAGCCCCCAAGGGCATCACGGGGAGACCCAGTACTTC CASSPQGHHGETQYF TRBV7-2 . TRBJ2-5 .
TGTGCCAGCAGCACTTGGACTAGCGTGTCAGATACGCAGTATTTT CASSTWTSVSDTQYF TRBV13 TRBD2 TRBJ2-3 few
TGTGCCAGCAGCTCCCGGACTAGCGGGGGCCGTAACACCGGGGAGCTGTTTTTT CASSSRTSGGRNTGELFF TRBV11-1 TRBD2 TRBJ2-2 .
TGTGCCAGCAGTGGCCTGGGACATCCGAACACTGAAGCTTTCTTT CASSGLGHPNTEAFF TRBV2 . TRBJ1-1 few
TGTGCCAGCAGCGGCGGGGGACAGGGCGGAGATACGCAGTATTTT CASSGGGQGGDTQYF TRBV9 TRBD1 TRBJ2-3 few
TGCGCCAGCAGCCAAGAAGTTAGCGTGGGGGGCACCATATATTTT CASSQEVSVGGTIYF TRBV4-1 . TRBJ1-3 .
TGTGCCAGCAGTTACCGGTTCACTCCCCGGGGTCAGCCCCAGCATTTT CASSYRFTPRGQPQHF TRBV6-5 . TRBJ1-5 .
TGTGCCAGCAGCCAAGCCGGCAGGGAGCCAGAGACCCAGTACTTC CASSQAGREPETQYF TRBV14 . TRBJ2-5 .
TGTGCCAGCAGCAAAGAGGCAGCGACTGGCTACACCTTC CASSKEAATGYTF TRBV21-1 . TRBJ1-2 few
TGTGCCTGGAGTCCCGCGGGGGGAAACACCATATATTTT CAWSPAGGNTIYF TRBV30 . TRBJ1-3 .
TGTGCCTGGAGTGTATCTGGGGGAAGAACTGAAGCTTTCTTT CAWSVSGGRTEAFF TRBV30 . TRBJ1-1 .
TGTGCCAGCAGCTTGGCCCCCGGGGAGCTGTTTTTT CASSLAPGELFF TRBV5-4 . TRBJ2-2 .
TGTGCCAGCAGCCAAGCTTTGTTTGGGACTGAAGCTTTCTTT CASSQALFGTEAFF TRBV14 . TRBJ1-1 .
TGTGCCAGCAGCGTACCCGGAGGCCCTTCAGTATTATCTTACAATGAGCAGTTCTTC CASSVPGGPSVLSYNEQFF TRBV2 . TRBJ2-1 .
TGTGCCAGCAGCTTATGGGAGGGCACCGGGGAGCTGTTTTTT CASSLWEGTGELFF TRBV13 TRBD2 TRBJ2-2 .
TGCGCCAGCAGCCCGTGGACCTCTGGGGCCAACGTCCTGACTTTC CASSPWTSGANVLTF TRBV7-2 . TRBJ2-6 few